These T cell receptor beta chains were read from a single sample in a study of T cell changes during pregnancy in multiple sclerosis. Clones were sequenced by immunoSEQ multiplex PCR, and TCRdb holds only the in-frame ones, with some missing. Among 40,000 to 55,000 clones, 90% were seen once, and the ten largest hold about 1.5%. Sequencing used peripheral blood, obtained in the first trimester of pregnancy. The receptors come from a female donor in good health, enrolled as a control in a pregnancy study. CDR3s include the opening cysteine and the closing phenylalanine or tryptophan. Each record gives: J gene, clone size, D gene, V gene, CDR3 protein, CDR3 DNA. The D gene is left open where the match is weak. Not every row has a clone size; where given, it reads once, few, many or a size class.

>TRBJ2-7|.|.|TRBV10-3
CAISESSGSMDFYEQYF
TGTGCCATCAGTGAGTCAAGTGGCAGTATGGACTTTTACGAGCAGTACTTC
>TRBJ1-1|.|.|TRBV18
CASSPPDRNTEAFF
TGTGCCAGCTCACCACCCGACAGGAACACTGAAGCTTTCTTT
>TRBJ1-6|.|.|TRBV10-3
CAISVSVGRENSPLHF
TGTGCCATCAGTGTCTCGGTAGGACGGGAAAATTCACCCCTCCACTTT
>TRBJ2-5|.|.|TRBV19
CASSMQIGDQETQYF
TGTGCCAGTAGTATGCAGATAGGGGACCAAGAGACCCAGTACTTC
>TRBJ2-5|.|TRBD2|TRBV30
CAWSVGWSSGSLSQETQYF
TGTGCCTGGAGTGTAGGCTGGTCTAGCGGGAGCTTGAGCCAAGAGACCCAGTACTTC
>TRBJ1-5|.|TRBD1|TRBV19
CASSIGGGNYQPQHF
TGTGCCAGTAGTATTGGAGGGGGCAACTATCAGCCCCAGCATTTT
>TRBJ2-3|.|.|TRBV18
CASSPPLGGSTDTQYF
TGTGCCAGCTCACCTCCCCTCGGGGGTAGCACAGATACGCAGTATTTT
>TRBJ2-3|.|TRBD1|TRBV28
CASSLAGGENTQYF
TGTGCCAGCAGTTTAGCAGGGGGTGAAAATACGCAGTATTTT
>TRBJ1-2|.|TRBD1|TRBV7-3
CASSPTAGQGVGYGYTF
TGTGCCAGCAGCCCGACTGCGGGACAGGGGGTCGGCTATGGCTACACCTTC
>TRBJ2-1|.|TRBD2|TRBV6-4
CASSDSASGDNEQFF
TGTGCCAGCAGTGACTCGGCTAGCGGGGACAATGAGCAGTTCTTC
>TRBJ2-7|once|.|TRBV27
CASSFIGSEQYF
TGTGCCAGCAGTTTTATAGGGAGCGAGCAGTACTTC
>TRBJ1-1|.|TRBD1|TRBV18
CASSLGTGVNTEAFF
TGTGCCAGCTCACTGGGGACAGGGGTGAACACTGAAGCTTTCTTT
>TRBJ2-7|.|.|TRBV4-1
CASSQEGAVPYEQYF
TGCGCCAGCAGCCAAGAAGGGGCAGTGCCCTACGAGCAGTACTTC
>TRBJ2-1|.|TRBD2|TRBV7-6
CASSLGSGRGKNEQFF
TGTGCCAGCAGCTTAGGGAGCGGGAGGGGGAAAAATGAGCAGTTCTTC
>TRBJ1-2|.|.|TRBV28
CASSSGPQGSIGGYTF
TGTGCCAGCAGTTCAGGGCCTCAGGGCTCGATTGGGGGCTACACCTTC
>TRBJ1-2|.|.|TRBV6-5
CASSYSRRGDYGYTF
TGTGCCAGCAGTTACTCGAGAAGGGGCGACTATGGCTACACCTTC
>TRBJ1-6|.|TRBD1|TRBV7-8
CASSLTGTGDTYNSPLHF
TGTGCCAGCAGCCTAACCGGGACAGGGGATACCTATAATTCACCCCTCCACTTT
>TRBJ2-7|.|TRBD2|TRBV10-2
CASSEGAGRLYYEQYF
TGCGCCAGCAGTGAGGGAGCGGGGCGTCTTTACTACGAGCAGTACTTC
>TRBJ2-7|.|TRBD1|TRBV10-3
CAIWTGGGYEQYF
TGTGCCATCTGGACAGGGGGCGGCTACGAGCAGTACTTC
>TRBJ2-3|.|.|TRBV5-1
CASRQGRGTDTQYF
TGCGCCAGCAGACAGGGAAGGGGGACAGATACGCAGTATTTT
>TRBJ2-7|.|TRBD1|TRBV14
CASSSGQGRFNLYEQYF
TGTGCCAGCAGCTCTGGACAGGGTCGCTTTAACCTCTACGAGCAGTACTTC
>TRBJ2-1|.|TRBD1|TRBV6-5
CASATGFYNEQFF
TGTGCCAGCGCGACAGGGTTCTACAATGAGCAGTTCTTC
>TRBJ2-1|.|TRBD2|TRBV6-4
CASSPLAGANNEQFF
TGTGCCAGCAGTCCACTAGCGGGGGCCAACAATGAGCAGTTCTTC
>TRBJ2-1|.|TRBD2|TRBV5-1
CASSLDRAGTPYNEQFF
TGCGCCAGCAGCTTGGATCGAGCGGGGACCCCTTACAATGAGCAGTTCTTC
>TRBJ2-5|.|.|TRBV19
CASRRMDRSTETQYF
TGTGCCAGTAGAAGAATGGACAGAAGTACGGAGACCCAGTACTTC
>TRBJ2-5|.|.|TRBV6-7
CASSYAAGLQETQYF
TGTGCCAGCAGTTACGCCGCGGGGTTACAAGAGACCCAGTACTTC
>TRBJ2-1|.|TRBD1|TRBV18
CASSPGTGVYNEQFF
TGTGCCAGCTCACCAGGGACAGGAGTTTACAATGAGCAGTTCTTC
>TRBJ1-2|.|.|TRBV6-5
CASRDSRYGYTF
TGTGCCAGCCGTGACAGTCGCTATGGCTACACCTTC
>TRBJ2-4|.|.|TRBV4-1
CASSQVALAKNIQYF
TGCGCCAGCAGCCAAGTAGCGCTAGCCAAAAACATTCAGTACTTC
>TRBJ2-3|.|TRBD2|TRBV6-5
CASSFRLAGTQYF
TGTGCCAGCAGTTTTAGACTAGCGGGAACGCAGTATTTT